In its sample, the clone carrying this T cell receptor (beta chain) was seen a few times. The sample originates from a study of sequential checkpoint blockade in melanoma. Across the study: Matched biopsies came pretreatment and at week 13 for some 21 patients.

As to treatment: randomized to nivolumab then ipilimumab (arm A) or the reverse (arm B). DNA-damaging chemotherapy had not been given to any patient beforehand. The data were produced by immunoSEQ multiplex PCR, yet TCRdb's version contains in-frame clones alone and is incomplete. The table lists a few hundred clones, around 25% of them singletons. Germline V gives CDR1 MNHGY, CDR2 SAAAGT. Losses at the gene ends were 8 bases for V and 9 bases for J; bases not matched to a gene: 14. The CDR3 has 17 residues. The chain carries TRBV6-8 and TRBJ2-1; 15 bases are shared with TRBD2. The sequencing used tumor tissue (inferred from file names), collected from a patient given nivolumab and ipilimumab in sequence. The receptor's source is a human donor with melanoma. The CDR3 region is CASRRTSGRALGGEQFF. The CDR3 bases are TGTGCCAGCCGAAGGACTAGCGGGAGGGCCCTAGGGGGTGAGCAGTTCTTC.